The T cell receptor beta chain described here comes from a study of blood T cell repertoires in COVID-19. Germline V CDR1 and CDR2: SGHKS, YYEKEE (reference sequence). The CDR3 is made up of 14 amino acids. Trimming took 4 bases from V and 7 from J; bases not matched to a gene: 5. Sequenced by immunoSEQ multiplex PCR; TCRdb stores in-frame clones only, minus some. The table has 81,000 or so clones, 89% seen once. This TCR came from a man in his 70s with active or convalescent COVID-19. The sequenced sample was peripheral blood. The gene calls are TRBV5-5 and TRBJ2-2; 9 bases match TRBD1. The CDR3 bases are TGTGCCAGCAGCGCAGGGACAGGGCACGGGGAGCTGTTTTTT. It specifies CASSAGTGHGELFF.